The clone carrying this T cell receptor (beta chain) was seen a single time. The data were obtained in a study of blood T cell repertoires in COVID-19. Study summary: Donors in the United States, Italy and Spain gave samples during acute or convalescent COVID-19. In each case, the material was cDNA or gDNA derived from T cells, B-cell-depleted T cells, or PBMCs.

Per the authors' pipeline: For nucleated cells, counts were estimated from reference gene primer amplification. Profiled with immunoSEQ multiplex PCR; TCRdb holds only in-frame clones, not every one. That table is the source of V, J and clone size, and D and trimming were worked out from the DNA. The profile shows around 70,000 clones, roughly 80% of them singletons. Deletions cut 4 bases from V and 6 bases from J, with 16 bases between. This CDR3 comprises 15 residues. The germline CDR1 and CDR2 sequences are MNHEY and SVGEGT. The gene calls are TRBV6-2 or TRBV6-3 and TRBJ2-1, with D maybe TRBD1 (7 bases). The receptor was derived from a man older than 75 with acute or convalescent COVID-19. The sequenced sample consisted of peripheral blood. CDR3 amino acids: CASSSGGLLRNEQFF. CDR3 DNA sequence: TGTGCCAGCAGTTCAGGGGGACTCCTCCGCAATGAGCAGTTCTTC.